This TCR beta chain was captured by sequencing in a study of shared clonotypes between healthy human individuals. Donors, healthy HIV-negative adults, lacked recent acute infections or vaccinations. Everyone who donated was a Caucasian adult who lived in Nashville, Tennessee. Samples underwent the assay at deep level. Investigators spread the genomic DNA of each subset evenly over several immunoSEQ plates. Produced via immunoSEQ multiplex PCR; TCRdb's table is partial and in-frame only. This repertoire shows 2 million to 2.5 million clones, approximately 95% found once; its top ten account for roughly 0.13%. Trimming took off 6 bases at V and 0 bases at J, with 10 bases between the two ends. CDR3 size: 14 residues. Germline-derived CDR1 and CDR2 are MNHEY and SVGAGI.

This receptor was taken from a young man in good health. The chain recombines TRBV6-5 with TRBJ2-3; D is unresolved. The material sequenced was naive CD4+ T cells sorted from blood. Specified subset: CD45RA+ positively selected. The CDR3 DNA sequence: TGTGCCAGCAGAGAGCGTCCCAGCACAGATACGCAGTATTTT. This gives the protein CASRERPSTDTQYF.